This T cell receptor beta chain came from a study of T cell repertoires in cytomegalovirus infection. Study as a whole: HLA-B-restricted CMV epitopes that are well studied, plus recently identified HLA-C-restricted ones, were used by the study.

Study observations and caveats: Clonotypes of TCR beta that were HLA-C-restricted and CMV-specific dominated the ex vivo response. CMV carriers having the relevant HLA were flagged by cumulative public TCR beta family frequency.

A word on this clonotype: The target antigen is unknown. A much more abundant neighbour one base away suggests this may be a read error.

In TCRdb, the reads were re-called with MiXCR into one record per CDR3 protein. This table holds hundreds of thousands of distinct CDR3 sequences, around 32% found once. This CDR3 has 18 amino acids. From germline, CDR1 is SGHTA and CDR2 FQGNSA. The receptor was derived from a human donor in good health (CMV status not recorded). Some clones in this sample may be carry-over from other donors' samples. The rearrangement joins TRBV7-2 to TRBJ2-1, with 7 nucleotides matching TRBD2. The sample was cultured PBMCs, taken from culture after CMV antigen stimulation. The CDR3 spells CASSLPSWEGPPTNEQSF. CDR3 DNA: TGTGCCAGCAGCTTACCCTCCTGGGAGGGTCCCCCCACTAATGAGCAGTCCTTC.